Presented here are 27 T cell receptor beta chains from one specimen sequenced in a study of T cell responses to AZD1222 COVID-19 vaccine. TCRdb keeps only in-frame clones here, not all; method: immunoSEQ multiplex PCR. This sample yields approximately 140,000 clones, of which 92% are seen a single time; roughly 3.4% belongs to the top ten. Sequences were derived from peripheral blood, sampled 28 days after the second AZD1222 dose. The receptor set was obtained from an adult who received the AZD1222 COVID-19 vaccine.

This clone was seen only once. V usage is TRBV7-9 and J usage is TRBJ1-3; no clear D. Germline V lookup: CDR1 SEHNR, CDR2 FQNEAQ (reference sequence). V was cut by 2 bases and J by 0 bases, with 14 bases left in between. This CDR3 is built from 17 residues. The CDR3 reads CASSLPTRRHSGNTIYF. The DNA of the CDR3 is TGTGCCAGCAGCTTACCCACGCGTCGCCACTCTGGAAACACCATATATTTT.

The genes are TRBV30 and TRBJ2-7; perhaps TRBD1 as D (5 bases). CDR1 and CDR2 (germline): GTSNPN, SVGIG (reference sequence). The CDR3 is 13 residues long. V shed 0 bases and J shed 6 bases, with 12 bases lying between them. The CDR3 DNA is TGTGCCTGGAGTGTCGGCAATCAGGGCGAGCAGTACTTC. Translated: CAWSVGNQGEQYF.

The chain links TRBV19 to TRBJ1-5; TRBD1 agrees at 8 bases. Germline V gene data show CDR1 as LNHDA and CDR2 as SQIVND (reference sequence). J lost 5 bases, V lost 5 bases, and 5 bases had no gene match. The CDR3 totals 14 residues. CDR3 amino acids: CASSADRVDQPQHF. CDR3 sequence (DNA): TGTGCCAGTAGTGCGGACAGGGTGGATCAGCCCCAGCATTTT. The full variable domain, in which reference TRBV19 and TRBJ1-5 provide the parts outside the CDR3, is DGGITQSPKYLFRKEGQNVTLSCEQNLNHDAMYWYRQDPGQGLRLIYYSQIVNDFQKGDIAEGYSVSREKKESFPLTVTSAQKNPTAFYLCASSADRVDQPQHFGDGTRLSIL.

A single count supports this clone. The CDR3 DNA follows: TGCGCCAGCAGTGACTTAAATGAGGGGACAGATACGCAGTATTTT. This gives the protein CASSDLNEGTDTQYF. The V gene is TRBV10-1, the J gene TRBJ2-3; D may match TRBD1 or TRBD2 (5 bases each). CDR1 is WNHNN and CDR2 is SYGVQD in the germline V gene (reference sequence). Trimming shortened V by 3 bases and J by 3 bases, and 13 bases separated the two germline ends. CDR3 size: 15 residues.

This chain's CDR3 is CASSLTTSNQPQHF. DNA of the CDR3: TGTGCCAGCAGTTTAACCACAAGCAATCAGCCCCAGCATTTT. J is TRBJ1-5 and V is TRBV28, with D unclear. The CDR3 is made up of 14 amino acids. V lost 2 bases and J 1 base, leaving 6 bases between the germline ends. Germline loops: CDR1 MDHEN, CDR2 SYDVKM.

The chain has TRBV5-1 and TRBJ1-1, with TRBD1 matching over 8 bases. The CDR3 consists of 16 residues. Germline V CDR1 and CDR2: SGHRS, YFSETQ. V lost 4 bases to trimming and J lost 0 bases; unmatched junction nucleotides: 8. This CDR3 reads CASSKGTGPLNTEAFF. The CDR3 DNA sequence: TGCGCCAGCAGCAAGGGGACAGGTCCGCTGAACACTGAAGCTTTCTTT.

This sequence joins TRBV6-4 and TRBJ2-2; 7 nucleotides agree with TRBD1. The V gene end was trimmed by 4 bases and the J gene end by 7 bases; junction bases not matched to a gene: 9. The CDR3 runs 15 residues. Germline CDR1 and CDR2: MRHNA and SNTAGT. CDR3 coding DNA: TGTGCCAGCAGTGCTTCGACAGGGCCGATCGGGGAGCTGTTTTTT. It translates to CASSASTGPIGELFF.

V gene TRBV19 combines with J gene TRBJ1-2; 7 bases match TRBD1. The J segment lost 0 bases and the V segment lost 10 bases, leaving 8 bases of the junction unmatched. Germline loops: CDR1 LNHDA, CDR2 SQIVND (reference sequence). The CDR3 contains 14 residues. CDR3 DNA: TGTGCCATCTCTAGGACAGGCTCTAACTATGGCTACACCTTC. This sequence encodes CAISRTGSNYGYTF.

The rearrangement joins TRBV6-5 to TRBJ2-5; 10 bases map to TRBD1. The CDR3 sequence is 15 residues long. Germline loops: CDR1 MNHEY, CDR2 SVGAGI. Unmatched junction bases numbered 8, after V lost 6 bases and J lost 4 bases. CDR3 in amino acids: CASSLDGTGVETQYF. The CDR3 DNA reads TGTGCCAGCAGCCTCGACGGGACAGGGGTAGAGACCCAGTACTTC.

The rearrangement uses TRBV4-3 and TRBJ1-6, with D perhaps TRBD1 (6 bases). The CDR3 is 17 amino acids. CDR1 and CDR2 from the germline V gene are LGHNA and YSLEER. Trimming removed 0 bases at V and 7 bases at J, with 16 bases between. CDR3 coding DNA: TGCGCCAGCAGCCAAGAGAACGGGGGGGCGGGAAATTCACCCCTCCACTTT. It specifies CASSQENGGAGNSPLHF.

The V gene is TRBV11-2, the J gene TRBJ2-3; the D is unclear. Trimming took off 3 bases at V and 11 bases at J, with 9 bases between the two ends. Germline CDR1 is SGHAT and CDR2 is FQNNGV. There are 11 residues in the CDR3. The CDR3 bases are TGTGCCAGCAGCTTGGGCGGAGTGCAGTATTTT. Translating gives CASSLGGVQYF.

The V gene is TRBV4-1, the J gene TRBJ1-5; the D is unclear. The CDR3 runs to 14 residues. V lost 2 bases to trimming and J lost 0 bases, with 5 bases between them. Germline V gene data show CDR1 as MGHRA and CDR2 as YSYEKL. The CDR3 sequence: CASSQHGSNQPQHF. CDR3 coding DNA: TGCGCCAGCAGCCAACACGGTAGCAATCAGCCCCAGCATTTT.

The J gene is TRBJ2-5, the V gene TRBV19, with D possibly TRBD1 on 6 matching bases. The germline CDR1 and CDR2 sequences are LNHDA and SQIVND (reference sequence). CDR3 size: 15 residues. The V end lost 5 bases, the J end lost 2 bases, and 15 bases lay between the germline ends. The CDR3 loop is CASSAQRTVQETQYF. In DNA, the CDR3 is TGTGCCAGTAGTGCACAAAGGACAGTTCAAGAGACCCAGTACTTC.

This chain uses TRBV28 with TRBJ1-1; a weak D match, TRBD1 (6 bases). V was trimmed by 5 bases and J by 9 bases, leaving 13 bases between them. This CDR3 comprises 12 residues. Germline lookup yields CDR1 MDHEN and CDR2 SYDVKM. The CDR3 protein is CASSINRVQAFF. The CDR3 DNA reads TGTGCCAGCAGTATCAACAGGGTGCAAGCTTTCTTT.

The V call is TRBV7-9, the J call TRBJ2-7; no clear D. V was pared by 7 bases and J by 2 bases, with 12 bases between. The CDR3 contains 13 residues. The germline V gene encodes CDR1 SEHNR and CDR2 FQNEAQ (reference sequence). The CDR3 region is CASTLLATYEQYF. CDR3 nucleotide sequence: TGTGCCAGCACCCTACTCGCGACCTACGAGCAGTACTTC. The full variable domain, rest sourced from reference TRBV7-9 and TRBJ2-7, is DTGVSQNPRHKITKRGQNVTFRCDPISEHNRLYWYRQTLGQGPEFLTYFQNEAQLEKSRLLSDRFSAERPKGSFSTLEIQRTEQGDSAMYLCASTLLATYEQYFGPGTRLTVT.

The rearrangement joins TRBV29-1 to TRBJ1-4; TRBD1 matches 7 bases. Germline CDR1 is SQVTM and CDR2 is ANQGSEA. The CDR3 extends over 14 amino acids. J lost 8 bases, V lost 5 bases, and 11 bases had no gene match. CDR3 amino acids: CSVTEQGDGEKLFF. The CDR3 DNA follows: TGCAGCGTTACTGAGCAGGGGGACGGGGAAAAACTGTTTTTT.

The sample holds one count of this clone. The CDR3 spells CASSIVGTGNNSPLHF. The CDR3 DNA reads TGTGCCAGTAGTATAGTGGGTACAGGGAATAATTCACCCCTCCACTTT. The chain recombines TRBV19 with TRBJ1-6; TRBD1 might be the D (6 bases). The CDR3 extends over 16 amino acids. V lost 1 base to trimming and J lost 5 bases, with 12 bases between them. Germline CDR1 is LNHDA and CDR2 is SQIVND (reference sequence).

This chain links TRBV11-3 with TRBJ2-7; D may be TRBD2 (5 bases). This CDR3 spans 14 amino acids. V dropped 4 bases and J dropped 1 base, with 11 bases sitting between them. The germline CDR1 and CDR2 sequences are SGHNT and YENEEA. Written as DNA, the CDR3 is TGTGCCAGCAGCTCAAGTAGAGGGTCCTACGAGCAGTACTTC. Translated: CASSSSRGSYEQYF.

The chain recombines TRBV5-1 with TRBJ2-3; 7 positions match TRBD2. Per germline, CDR1 SGHRS and CDR2 YFSETQ. CDR3 length: 15 amino acids. J was trimmed by 2 bases and V by 0 bases; bases with no gene match: 3. The DNA of the CDR3 is TGCGCCAGCAGCTTGGACGCGGGAGTCACAGATACGCAGTATTTT. Protein product: CASSLDAGVTDTQYF.

The rearrangement uses TRBV24-1 and TRBJ2-5; 7 bases line up with TRBD1. This CDR3 is built from 15 residues. V lost 3 bases to trimming and J lost 1 base; unmatched junction nucleotides: 4. CDR1 and CDR2 from the germline V gene are KGHDR and SFDVKD. The CDR3 sequence is CATSDVQGFQETQYF. The CDR3, as DNA: TGTGCCACCAGTGATGTACAGGGGTTCCAAGAGACCCAGTACTTC.

This clone was seen a single time. The chain combines TRBV19 with TRBJ1-5, with 9 nucleotides matching TRBD1. The junction had 2 bases not matched to a gene; V was cut back by 7 bases and J by 1 base. CDR3 length equals 14 residues. Germline V gene lookup returns CDR1 LNHDA and CDR2 SQIVND (reference sequence). The CDR3 reads CASTGQGSNQPQHF. CDR3 coding DNA: TGTGCCAGTACTGGACAGGGGAGCAATCAGCCCCAGCATTTT.

V gene TRBV18 combines with J gene TRBJ2-5, with 9 bases lining up with TRBD1. CDR1 and CDR2 from the germline V gene are KGHSH and LQKENI. The CDR3 is 14 amino acids. V lost 1 base to trimming and J lost 8 bases; unmatched junction nucleotides: 5. In nucleotides, the CDR3 is TGTGCCAGCTCACCACGGGACAGGGTCAGCACCCAGTACTTC. Amino acids: CASSPRDRVSTQYF.

The CDR3 sequence is CASRSGQGSEKLFF. The CDR3 DNA sequence: TGCGCCAGCCGGTCCGGACAGGGGAGTGAAAAACTGTTTTTT. This sequence joins TRBV5-1 and TRBJ1-4, with TRBD1 identical over 9 bases. This CDR3 has 14 residues. Looked up from germline, CDR1 is SGHRS and CDR2 is YFSETQ. V lost 7 bases and J lost 7; bases outside the gene matches: 8. The variable domain in full, completed from reference TRBV5-1 and TRBJ1-4, reads KAGVTQTPRYLIKTRGQQVTLSCSPISGHRSVSWYQQTPGQGLQFLFEYFSETQRNKGNFPGRFSGRQFSNSRSEMNVSTLELGDSALYLCASRSGQGSEKLFFGSGTQLSVL.

This chain uses TRBV7-9 with TRBJ1-4; D not certain. The germline CDR1 and CDR2 sequences are SEHNR and FQNEAQ (reference sequence). Trimming cost V 3 bases and J 6 bases, with 11 bases left between them. The CDR3 has 14 residues. The CDR3: CASSFRREDEKLFF. CDR3 DNA sequence: TGTGCCAGCAGCTTTAGACGGGAGGATGAAAAACTGTTTTTT.

V and J are TRBV21-1 and TRBJ1-5. TRBV21-1 is labeled a pseudogene. CDR3 size: 14 residues. The chain's CDR3 is CASIMRRSNQPQHF. CDR3 DNA sequence: TGTGCCAGCATCATGAGGAGGAGCAATCAGCCCCAGCATTTT.

The J gene is TRBJ1-4, the V gene TRBV19; no clear D gene. Trimming shortened V by 6 bases and J by 4 bases, and 21 bases separated the two germline ends. This CDR3 spans 17 amino acids. Germline V gene sequence: CDR1 LNHDA, CDR2 SQIVND (reference sequence). CDR3 residues: CASRRTRRGVNNEKLFF. DNA for the CDR3: TGTGCCAGTAGGAGGACGCGCCGGGGTGTTAATAATGAAAAACTGTTTTTT.

CDR3 region: CASASYNEQFF. DNA for the CDR3: TGTGCGTCGGCCAGCTACAATGAGCAGTTCTTC. The chain carries TRBV6-5 and TRBJ2-1; no firm D call. In germline, CDR1 is MNHEY, CDR2 SVGAGI. This CDR3 has 11 amino acids.